The clone carrying this TCR beta chain has only a few counts. Its antigen is undetermined. The data stem from a study of OX40 agonist ivuxolimab in advanced cancers. Study at large: Three patients, one with hepatocellular carcinoma and two with cutaneous melanoma, responded partially.

Whole-study findings and limits: Near-lowest levels of clonal expansion characterized partial responders at 0.1-3.0 mg/kg. In a subset of nonresponders, normalized T-cell clonal expansion was also low. Averaged across samples, CD8+ T cells carried more expanded clones than CD4+ did.

The CDR3 is made up of 15 amino acids. CDR1 and CDR2 (germline): SGHTA, FQGTGA. With 5 bases clipped from V and 5 bases from J, the junction kept 8 bases outside the gene matches. Libraries were prepared by immunoSEQ multiplex PCR; TCRdb keeps only in-frame clonotypes and omits some of them. The sample has about 82,000 clones; 85% are singletons. V is TRBV7-3 and J is TRBJ2-2; TRBD1 matches at 7 bases. The TCR originated in an adult with an advanced solid tumor such as melanoma, head and neck, liver or kidney cancer. The sequencing used CD4+ or CD8+ T cells sorted from blood, collected in a trial of the OX40 agonist ivuxolimab. CDR3 sequence (DNA): TGTGCCAGCAGCCAAGGGACAGTGAGGACCGGGGAGCTGTTTTTT. Its translation: CASSQGTVRTGELFF.